Listed below are T cell receptor beta chains from one sample, sequenced in a study of cytomegalovirus exposure and HLA in healthy donors. Method: immunoSEQ multiplex PCR; TCRdb's copy keeps in-frame clones and lacks some. Here the sample spans some 130,000 clones, over 60% being singletons. Sequencing was carried out using PBMCs. Receptors were obtained from a man aged 25-45 years in good health and CMV-seronegative. Each CDR3 is given with its conserved first and last residue. D genes are given only for firm matches. The size field is filled for only some rows; it gives once, few, many or a size class.

TRBJ1-1 | . | TRBV5-1 | 16 | TRBD1 | TGCGCCAGCAGCCCGCAACCTACAGGGGTAAACACTGAAGCTTTCTTT | CASSPQPTGVNTEAFF
TRBJ1-1 | few | TRBV11-2 | 17 | TRBD1 | TGTGCCAGCAGCATCAGACAGGGACCCACGGGGGGGACTGAAGCTTTCTTT | CASSIRQGPTGGTEAFF
TRBJ2-3 | . | TRBV7-3 | 13 | TRBD2 | TGTGCCAGCAGCTCCGGGAGGTCGGATACGCAGTATTTT | CASSSGRSDTQYF
TRBJ2-4 | few | TRBV5-5 | 15 | . | TGTGCCAGCAGCTTGTCAGGCATAGCCAAAAACATTCAGTACTTC | CASSLSGIAKNIQYF
TRBJ1-1 | . | TRBV11-1 | 13 | . | TGTGCCAGCAGCCCCCAACGGTCCACTGAAGCTTTCTTT | CASSPQRSTEAFF
TRBJ1-4 | . | TRBV4-1 | 15 | . | TGCGCCAGCAGCCACCCCGGGGTTGACCGCGAAAAACTGTTTTTT | CASSHPGVDREKLFF
TRBJ1-5 | . | TRBV27 | 17 | TRBD1 | TGTGCCAGCAGTTTTCGCGGACAGGGTGGGATCAATCAGCCCCAGCATTTT | CASSFRGQGGINQPQHF
TRBJ2-1 | . | TRBV7-2 | 14 | . | TGTGCCAGCAGCGATCACCTATCCTACAATGAGCAGTTCTTC | CASSDHLSYNEQFF
TRBJ2-3 | . | TRBV28 | 13 | . | TGTGCCAGCAAGCGGGTCAACACAGATACGCAGTATTTT | CASKRVNTDTQYF
TRBJ1-6 | . | TRBV6-5 | 14 | TRBD1 | TGTGCCAGCAGTTCCCGGACAGGGAATTCACCCCTCCACTTT | CASSSRTGNSPLHF
TRBJ2-3 | . | TRBV9 | 13 | . | TGTGCCAGCAGCGTAACTAGCACAGATACGCAGTATTTT | CASSVTSTDTQYF
TRBJ2-5 | . | TRBV2 | 14 | . | TGTGCCAGCAGTTCTAGGTGGCACCAAGAGACCCAGTACTTC | CASSSRWHQETQYF
TRBJ2-1 | . | TRBV10-3 | 15 | TRBD2 | TGTGCCATCAGTGGGGGTAGCGGGAGCGCAAATGAGCAGTTCTTC | CAISGGSGSANEQFF
TRBJ2-5 | few | TRBV29-1 | 12 | . | TGCAGCGTTTATACCACGGTGGCGGCCCAGTACTTC | CSVYTTVAAQYF
TRBJ2-7 | . | TRBV6-5 | 10 | . | TGTGCCGCGGGTCCTTACGAGCAGTACTTC | CAAGPYEQYF
TRBJ2-7 | . | TRBV5-4 | 16 | TRBD2 | TGTGCCAGCAGCCAAAATACGGCGGGAGGGCCCTACGAGCAGTACTTC | CASSQNTAGGPYEQYF
TRBJ2-7 | . | TRBV2 | 14 | TRBD2 | TGTGCCAGCAAAGTAGGGACTAGCGAGGCCGAGCAGTACTTC | CASKVGTSEAEQYF
TRBJ2-1 | . | TRBV6-5 | 15 | TRBD2 | TGTGCCAGCAGTTACACCAACAGCGGGAGGGCCGGGCAGTTCTTC | CASSYTNSGRAGQFF
TRBJ2-3 | . | TRBV6-1 | 17 | TRBD1 | TGTGCCAGCAGTGAACCTCGAGGGACAGGGAACACAGATACGCAGTATTTT | CASSEPRGTGNTDTQYF
TRBJ1-4 | . | TRBV5-1 | 14 | TRBD1 | TGCGCCAGCAGCTTGGGTCAGGGGGCTGAAAAACTGTTTTTT | CASSLGQGAEKLFF
TRBJ1-1 | . | TRBV5-1 | 13 | . | TGCGCCAGCAGGCAGGGATTGAACACTGAAGCTTTCTTT | CASRQGLNTEAFF
TRBJ2-5 | few | TRBV29-1 | 16 | . | TGCAGCGTTGACTCCTTCTCCGGGACAAACGTCGGGACCCAGTACTTC | CSVDSFSGTNVGTQYF
TRBJ1-5 | . | TRBV30 | 14 | . | TGTGCCTGGACGCCGGGTCCCAACAATCAGCCCCAGCATTTT | CAWTPGPNNQPQHF
TRBJ2-2 | . | TRBV30 | 15 | TRBD1 | TGTGCCTGGAGTGTTAAAGGGGGCATCACCGGGGAGCTGTTTTTT | CAWSVKGGITGELFF